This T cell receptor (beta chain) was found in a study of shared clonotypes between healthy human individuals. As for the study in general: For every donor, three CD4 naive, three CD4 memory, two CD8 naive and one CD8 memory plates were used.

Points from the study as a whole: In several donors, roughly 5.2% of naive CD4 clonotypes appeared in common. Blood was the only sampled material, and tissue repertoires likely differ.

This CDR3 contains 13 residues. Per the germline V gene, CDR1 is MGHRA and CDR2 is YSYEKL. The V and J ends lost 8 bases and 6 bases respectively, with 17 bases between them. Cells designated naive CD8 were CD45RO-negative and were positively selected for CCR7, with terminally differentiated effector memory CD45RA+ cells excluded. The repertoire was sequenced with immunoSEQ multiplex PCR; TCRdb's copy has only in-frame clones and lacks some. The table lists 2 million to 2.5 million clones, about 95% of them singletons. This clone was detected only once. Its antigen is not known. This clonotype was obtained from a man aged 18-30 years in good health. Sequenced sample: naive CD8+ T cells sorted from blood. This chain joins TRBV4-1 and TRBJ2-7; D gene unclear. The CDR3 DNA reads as TGCGCCAGCGCGATAGGTCCGTCCCGCGAGCAGTACTTC. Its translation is CASAIGPSREQYF.